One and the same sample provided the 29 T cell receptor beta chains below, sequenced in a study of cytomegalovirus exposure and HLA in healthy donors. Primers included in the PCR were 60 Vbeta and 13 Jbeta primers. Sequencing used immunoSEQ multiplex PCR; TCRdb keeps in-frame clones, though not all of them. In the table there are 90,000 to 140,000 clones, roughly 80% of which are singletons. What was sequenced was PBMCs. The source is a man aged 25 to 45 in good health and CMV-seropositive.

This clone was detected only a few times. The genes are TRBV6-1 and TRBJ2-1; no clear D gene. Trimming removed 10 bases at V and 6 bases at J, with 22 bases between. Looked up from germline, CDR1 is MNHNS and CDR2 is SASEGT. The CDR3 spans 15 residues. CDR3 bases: TGTGCCACGAAGACCAGGTTGGGTATGGGCAATGAGCAGTTCTTC. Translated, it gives CATKTRLGMGNEQFF.

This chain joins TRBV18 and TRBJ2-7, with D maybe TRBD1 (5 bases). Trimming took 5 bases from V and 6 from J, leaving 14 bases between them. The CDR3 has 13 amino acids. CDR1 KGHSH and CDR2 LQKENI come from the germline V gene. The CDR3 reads CASSTKGPSEQYF. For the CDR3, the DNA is TGTGCCAGCTCAACAAAGGGGCCTTCCGAGCAGTACTTC.

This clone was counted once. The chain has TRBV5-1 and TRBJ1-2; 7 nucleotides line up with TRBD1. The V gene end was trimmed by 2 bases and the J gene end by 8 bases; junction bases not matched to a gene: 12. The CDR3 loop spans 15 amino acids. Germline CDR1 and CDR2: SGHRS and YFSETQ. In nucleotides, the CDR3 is TGCGCCAGCAGCTTAGGCGTCGGGGACAGCGACGGCTACACCTTC. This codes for CASSLGVGDSDGYTF.

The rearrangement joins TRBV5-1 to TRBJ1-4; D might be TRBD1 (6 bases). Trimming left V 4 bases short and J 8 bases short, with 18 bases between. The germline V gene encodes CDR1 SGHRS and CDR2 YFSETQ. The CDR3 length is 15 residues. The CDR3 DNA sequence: TGCGCCAGCAGCCACAGAGGGGGGGTAGAGGAAAAACTGTTTTTT. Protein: CASSHRGGVEEKLFF.

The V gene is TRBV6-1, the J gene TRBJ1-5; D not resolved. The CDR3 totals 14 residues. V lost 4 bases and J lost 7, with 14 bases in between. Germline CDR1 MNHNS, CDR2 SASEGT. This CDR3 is CASSGGRRLQPQHF. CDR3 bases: TGTGCCAGCAGTGGCGGCCGGCGCTTGCAGCCCCAGCATTTT.

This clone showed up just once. The CDR3 sequence: CASSESLTSGGDGETQYF. DNA for the CDR3: TGTGCCAGCAGTGAATCCCTGACTAGCGGGGGGGACGGAGAGACCCAGTACTTC. V gene TRBV6-1 combines with J gene TRBJ2-5, with 14 bases matching TRBD2. The ends lost 2 bases at V and 4 bases at J; junction bases unmatched: 9. This CDR3 contains 18 residues. Germline lookup yields CDR1 MNHNS and CDR2 SASEGT.

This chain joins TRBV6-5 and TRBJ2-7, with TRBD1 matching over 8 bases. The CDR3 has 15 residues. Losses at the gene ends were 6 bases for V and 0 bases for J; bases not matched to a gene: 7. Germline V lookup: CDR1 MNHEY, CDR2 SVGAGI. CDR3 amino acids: CASSTLTGASYEQYF. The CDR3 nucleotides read TGTGCCAGCAGCACACTGACAGGGGCCTCCTACGAGCAGTACTTC.

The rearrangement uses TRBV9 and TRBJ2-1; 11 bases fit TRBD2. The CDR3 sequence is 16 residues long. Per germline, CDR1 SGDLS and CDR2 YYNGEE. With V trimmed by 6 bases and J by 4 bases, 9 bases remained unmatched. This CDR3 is CASTKSASGGYNEQFF. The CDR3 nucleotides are TGTGCCAGCACCAAATCGGCTAGCGGGGGGTACAATGAGCAGTTCTTC.

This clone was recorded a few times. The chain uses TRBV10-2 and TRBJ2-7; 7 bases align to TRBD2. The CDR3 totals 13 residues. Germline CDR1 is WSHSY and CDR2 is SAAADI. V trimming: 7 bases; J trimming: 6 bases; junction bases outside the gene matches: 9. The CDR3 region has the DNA TGCGCCAGCATTGCTAGCGGCCCTTTCGAGCAGTACTTC. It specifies CASIASGPFEQYF.

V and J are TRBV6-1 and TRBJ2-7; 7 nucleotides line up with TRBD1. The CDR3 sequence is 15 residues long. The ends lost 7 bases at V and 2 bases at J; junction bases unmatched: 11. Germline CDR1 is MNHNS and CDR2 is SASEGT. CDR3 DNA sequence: TGTGCCAGCACCCCCTCTCGGACAGGAGCCTACGAGCAGTACTTC. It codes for CASTPSRTGAYEQYF.

The CDR3 protein is CATSRARSNYGYTF. The CDR3 DNA reads TGTGCCACCAGCAGAGCCAGGTCCAACTATGGCTACACCTTC. J is TRBJ1-2 and V is TRBV15; no firm D call. Trimming left V 1 base short and J 2 bases short, with 8 bases between. Looked up from germline, CDR1 is LNHNV and CDR2 is YYDKDF (reference sequence). The CDR3 is made up of 14 amino acids.

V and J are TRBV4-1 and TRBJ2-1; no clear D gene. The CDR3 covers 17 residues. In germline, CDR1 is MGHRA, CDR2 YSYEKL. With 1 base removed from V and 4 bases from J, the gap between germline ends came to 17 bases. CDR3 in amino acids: CASSQGPQEQLYNEQFF. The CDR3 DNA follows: TGCGCCAGCAGCCAAGGACCCCAAGAACAGCTGTACAATGAGCAGTTCTTC.

CDR3 nucleotides: TGTGCCAGCAGCCCACCAGGGGGTCGGCCACCCCTCCACTTT. Protein product: CASSPPGGRPPLHF. The chain joins TRBV9 to TRBJ1-6, with TRBD1 matching 7 bases. V shed 4 bases and J 11 bases; nucleotides not matched to a gene: 9. Germline CDR1 and CDR2: SGDLS and YYNGEE. The CDR3 is 14 residues long.

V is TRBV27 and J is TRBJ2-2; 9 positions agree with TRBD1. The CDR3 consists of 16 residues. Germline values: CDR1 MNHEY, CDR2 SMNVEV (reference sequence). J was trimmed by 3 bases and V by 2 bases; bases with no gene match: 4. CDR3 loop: CASSLTDRGDTGELFF. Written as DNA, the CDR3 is TGTGCCAGCAGTTTAACGGACAGGGGCGACACCGGGGAGCTGTTTTTT.

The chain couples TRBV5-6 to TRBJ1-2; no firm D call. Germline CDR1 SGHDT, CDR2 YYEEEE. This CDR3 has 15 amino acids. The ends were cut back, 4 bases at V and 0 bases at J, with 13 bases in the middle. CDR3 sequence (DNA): TGTGCCAGCAGCCCTCGGGTCCTAGCTAACTATGGCTACACCTTC. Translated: CASSPRVLANYGYTF.

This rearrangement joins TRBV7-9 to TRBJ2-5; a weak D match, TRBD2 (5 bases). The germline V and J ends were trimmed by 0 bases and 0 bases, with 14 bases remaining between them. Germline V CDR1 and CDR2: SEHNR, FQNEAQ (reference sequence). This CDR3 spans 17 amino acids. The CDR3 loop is CASSLARLALYQETQYF. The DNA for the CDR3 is TGTGCCAGCAGCTTAGCACGCCTAGCATTGTACCAAGAGACCCAGTACTTC. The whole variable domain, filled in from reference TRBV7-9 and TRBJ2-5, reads DTGVSQNPRHKITKRGQNVTFRCDPISEHNRLYWYRQTLGQGPEFLTYFQNEAQLEKSRLLSDRFSAERPKGSFSTLEIQRTEQGDSAMYLCASSLARLALYQETQYFGPGTRLLVL.

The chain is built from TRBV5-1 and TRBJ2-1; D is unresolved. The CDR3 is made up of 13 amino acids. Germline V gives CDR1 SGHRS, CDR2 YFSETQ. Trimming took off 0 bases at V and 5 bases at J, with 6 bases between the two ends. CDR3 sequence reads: CASSLVSDNEQFF. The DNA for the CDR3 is TGCGCCAGCAGCTTGGTTAGTGACAATGAGCAGTTCTTC.

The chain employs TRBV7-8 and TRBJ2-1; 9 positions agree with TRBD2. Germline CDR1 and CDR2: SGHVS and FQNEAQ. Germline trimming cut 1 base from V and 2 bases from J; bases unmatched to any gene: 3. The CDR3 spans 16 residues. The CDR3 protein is CASSLGSGGTYNEQFF. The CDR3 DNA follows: TGTGCCAGCAGCTTAGGTAGCGGGGGTACCTACAATGAGCAGTTCTTC.

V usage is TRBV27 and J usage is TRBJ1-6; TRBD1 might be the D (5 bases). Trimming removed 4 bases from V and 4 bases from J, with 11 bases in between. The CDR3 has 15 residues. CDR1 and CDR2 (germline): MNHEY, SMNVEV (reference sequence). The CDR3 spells CASSSRVPYNSPLHF. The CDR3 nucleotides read TGTGCCAGCAGTTCCAGGGTCCCTTATAATTCACCCCTCCACTTT.

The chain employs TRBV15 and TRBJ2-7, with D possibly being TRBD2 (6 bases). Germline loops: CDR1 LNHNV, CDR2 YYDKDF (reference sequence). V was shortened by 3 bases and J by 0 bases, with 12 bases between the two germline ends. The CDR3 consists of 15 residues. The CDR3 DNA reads TGTGCCACCAGCAGGGAGGGCCAGAGCTCCTACGAGCAGTACTTC. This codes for CATSREGQSSYEQYF.

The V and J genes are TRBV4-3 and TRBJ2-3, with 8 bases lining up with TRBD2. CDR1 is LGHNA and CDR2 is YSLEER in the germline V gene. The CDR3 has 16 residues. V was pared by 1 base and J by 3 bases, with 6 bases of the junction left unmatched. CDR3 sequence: CASSQAGGVETDTQYF. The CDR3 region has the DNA TGCGCCAGCAGCCAAGCGGGAGGGGTGGAAACAGATACGCAGTATTTT.

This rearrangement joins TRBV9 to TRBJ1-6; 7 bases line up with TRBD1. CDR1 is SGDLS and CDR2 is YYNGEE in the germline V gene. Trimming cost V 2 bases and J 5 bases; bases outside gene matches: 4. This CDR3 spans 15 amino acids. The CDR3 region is CASSVRQGDNSPLHF. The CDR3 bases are TGTGCCAGCAGCGTCCGACAGGGTGATAATTCACCCCTCCACTTT.

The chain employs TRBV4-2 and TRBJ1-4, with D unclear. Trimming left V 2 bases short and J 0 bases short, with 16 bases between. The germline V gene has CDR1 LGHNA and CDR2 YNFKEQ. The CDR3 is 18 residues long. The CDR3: CASSQTGKAIATNEKLFF. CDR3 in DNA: TGTGCCAGCAGCCAAACCGGGAAAGCGATAGCAACTAATGAAAAACTGTTTTTT.

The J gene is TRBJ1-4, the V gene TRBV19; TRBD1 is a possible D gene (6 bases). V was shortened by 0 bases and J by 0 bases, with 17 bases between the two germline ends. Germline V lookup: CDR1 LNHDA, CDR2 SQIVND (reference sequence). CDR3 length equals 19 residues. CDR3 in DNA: TGTGCCAGTAGTATAGATCTTGACAGGAACTCCTCAACTAATGAAAAACTGTTTTTT. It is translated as CASSIDLDRNSSTNEKLFF.

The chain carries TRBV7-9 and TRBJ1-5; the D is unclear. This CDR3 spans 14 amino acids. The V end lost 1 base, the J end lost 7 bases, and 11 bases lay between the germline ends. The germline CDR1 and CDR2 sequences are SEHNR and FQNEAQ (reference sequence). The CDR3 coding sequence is TGTGCCAGCAGCTTAGGGATGTCGGGGCAGCCCCAGCATTTT. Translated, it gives CASSLGMSGQPQHF.

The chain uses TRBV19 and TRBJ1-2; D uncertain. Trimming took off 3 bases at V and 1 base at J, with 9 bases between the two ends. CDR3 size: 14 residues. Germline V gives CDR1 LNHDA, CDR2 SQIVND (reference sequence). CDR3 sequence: CASSIFGGNYGYTF. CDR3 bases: TGTGCCAGTAGTATCTTCGGAGGTAACTATGGCTACACCTTC.

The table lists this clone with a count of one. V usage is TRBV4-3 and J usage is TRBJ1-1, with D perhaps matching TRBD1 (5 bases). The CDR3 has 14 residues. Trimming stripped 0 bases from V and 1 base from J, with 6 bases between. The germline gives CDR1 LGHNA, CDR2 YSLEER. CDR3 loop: CASSQEGGNTEAFF. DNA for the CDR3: TGCGCCAGCAGCCAAGAGGGGGGGAACACTGAAGCTTTCTTT.

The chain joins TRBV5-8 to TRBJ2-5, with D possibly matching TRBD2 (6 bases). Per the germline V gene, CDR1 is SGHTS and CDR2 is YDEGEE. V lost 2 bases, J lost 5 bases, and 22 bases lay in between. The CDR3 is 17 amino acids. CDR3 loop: CASSLLTGVQGGETQYF. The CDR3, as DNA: TGTGCCAGCAGCTTACTAACTGGCGTCCAAGGAGGGGAGACCCAGTACTTC.

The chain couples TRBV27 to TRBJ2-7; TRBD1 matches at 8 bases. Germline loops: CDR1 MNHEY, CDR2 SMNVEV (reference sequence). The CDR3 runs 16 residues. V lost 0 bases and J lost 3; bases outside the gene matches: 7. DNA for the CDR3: TGTGCCAGCAGTTTATCGACGCCCGGGACAGGCTACGAGCAGTACTTC. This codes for CASSLSTPGTGYEQYF.